The T cell receptor (beta chain) under discussion was sequenced for a study of CD8+ T cells in alopecia areata. The overall study: Twice a day, 5 to 10 mg of oral tofacitinib was administered to treated patients. The duration of tofacitinib was 6 to 18 months, with 6 months off drug afterward.

Samples from alopecia areata patients were lesional scalp punch biopsies and peripheral blood. Following extraction, RNA underwent reverse transcription to cDNA, which served as the sequencing template. Sequencing was performed with immunoSEQ multiplex PCR; in TCRdb, only in-frame clones are kept and a portion is missing. The profile covers approximately 150,000 clones, with about 47% appearing a single time and approximately 1% taken by the ten largest. The sample consisted of CD4+ T cells sorted from blood, taken at week 0. The clonotype originates from a human donor with alopecia areata.

DNA of the CDR3: TGTGCCAGCTCACCAAAAGGAAACACAGATACGCAGTATTTT. Amino acids: CASSPKGNTDTQYF. The rearrangement joins TRBV18 to TRBJ2-3; D call uncertain. Germline loops: CDR1 KGHSH, CDR2 LQKENI. The V and J ends lost 2 bases and 2 bases respectively, with 8 bases between them. This CDR3 contains 14 residues.